The present TCR delta chain was sequenced within a study of gamma-delta T cells after stem cell transplantation. The CDR3 length is 22 residues. Trimming shortened V by 2 bases and J by 3 bases, and 26 bases separated the two germline ends. Germline assignment: CDR1 TSWWSYY and CDR2 QGS. In its sample, this clone was seen once. TCRdb re-called clones from the RT-PCR reads via CATT. This sample has 10,000 to 13,000 delta-chain clones, with 38% found just once. Material for sequencing was gamma-delta T cells. The receptor was isolated from a human donor. It is not recorded whose cells these are; they may come from a transplant donor. This sequence joins TRDV1 and TRDJ3; D is unclear. The CDR3 spells CALGESPNRLSLIHWDTRQMFF. For the CDR3, the DNA is TGTGCTCTTGGGGAATCCCCGAACCGACTATCACTGATCCACTGGGACACCCGACAGATGTTTTTC.